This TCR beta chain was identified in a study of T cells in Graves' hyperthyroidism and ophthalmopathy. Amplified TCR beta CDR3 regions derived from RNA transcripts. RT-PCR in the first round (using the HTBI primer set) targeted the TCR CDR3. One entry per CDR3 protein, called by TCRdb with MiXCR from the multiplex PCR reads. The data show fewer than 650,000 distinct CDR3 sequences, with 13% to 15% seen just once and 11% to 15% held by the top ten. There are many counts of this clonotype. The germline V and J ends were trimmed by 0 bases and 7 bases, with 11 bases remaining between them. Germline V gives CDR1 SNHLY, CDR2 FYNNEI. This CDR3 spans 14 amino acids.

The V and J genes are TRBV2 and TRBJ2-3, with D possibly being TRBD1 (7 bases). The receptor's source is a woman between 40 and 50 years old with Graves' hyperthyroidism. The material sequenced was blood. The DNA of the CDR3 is TGTGCCAGCAGTGAAGCCCAGGGGGGAAATACGCAGTATTTT. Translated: CASSEAQGGNTQYF. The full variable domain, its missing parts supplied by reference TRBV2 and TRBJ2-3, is EPEVTQTPSHQVTQMGQEVILRCVPISNHLYFYWYRQILGQKVEFLVSFYNNEISEKSEIFDDQFSVERPDGSNFTLKIRSTKLEDSAMYFCASSEAQGGNTQYFGPGTRLTVL.